A single sample is the source of the 32 T cell receptor beta chains below, sequenced in a study of blood T cells in healthy people across ages. A second PCR of 7 to 11 cycles used a sample-barcoded 5' primer and a J-beta primer mix. TCRdb re-analysed the 5' RACE reads in MiXCR, keeping a single row per CDR3 protein. This sample has about 1,800,000 distinct CDR3 sequences, with 28% found just once. Sequencing was carried out using blood. Every receptor here comes from a woman aged 25 to 39 in good health.

Concerning this clonotype itself: Given a much more abundant clone one base away, this may be a read error. The V gene is TRBV5-6, the J gene TRBJ2-5; no clear D gene. The J call is uncertain, as TRBJ2-7 better fits the DNA end. Germline lookup yields CDR1 SGHDT and CDR2 YYEEEE. The CDR3 loop spans 11 amino acids. CDR3 coding DNA: TGTGCCAGCAGGCCATACTACGAGCAGTACTTC. Translating it yields CASRPYYEQYF.

Regarding this clonotype: Compared with germline, one end of the junction differs, possibly owing to a read error. This sequence joins TRBV6-5 and TRBJ2-3; 8 nucleotides agree with TRBD1. The CDR3 is made up of 18 amino acids. The germline V gene has CDR1 MNHEY and CDR2 SVGAGI. The CDR3 DNA reads as TGTGCCAGCAGGTACTCCACACAGCGACAGGGGCAAAGAGATACGCAGTATTTT. This gives the protein CASRYSTQRQGQRDTQYF.

The chain recombines TRBV10-2 with TRBJ2-5, with 12 bases aligning to TRBD2. The CDR3 runs 15 residues. CDR1 and CDR2 (germline): WSHSY, SAAADI. J was trimmed by 5 bases and V by 4 bases; bases with no gene match: 5. The CDR3 region has the DNA TGCGCCAGCAGTGCTAGCGGGGGGGGAGGGGAGACCCAGTACTTC. This encodes CASSASGGGGETQYF.

CDR3 sequence: CSVSPQGYTDTQYF. In nucleotides, the CDR3 is TGCAGTGTTAGCCCACAGGGTTACACAGATACGCAGTATTTT. The chain links TRBV20-1 to TRBJ2-3; D might be TRBD1 (6 bases). The CDR3 totals 14 residues. Trimming pared 7 bases from V and 2 bases from J, leaving 16 bases between. The germline gives CDR1 DFQATT, CDR2 SNEGSKA (reference sequence).

The chain joins TRBV7-9 to TRBJ1-5; D is undetermined. V was shortened by 5 bases and J by 6 bases, with 11 bases between the two germline ends. In germline, CDR1 is SEHNR, CDR2 FQNEAQ (reference sequence). The CDR3 totals 13 residues. CDR3 residues: CASSDNPAQPQHF. CDR3 sequence (DNA): TGTGCCAGCAGCGATAACCCCGCTCAGCCCCAGCATTTT.

As regards this clonotype: A much larger clone is a single base away; this may be a read error. J is TRBJ1-2 and V is TRBV4-3; maybe TRBD1 (5 bases). The length of the CDR3 is 16 residues. Trimming removed 0 bases at V and 2 bases at J, with 13 bases between. CDR1 LGHNA and CDR2 YSLEER come from the germline V gene. The CDR3 DNA sequence: TGCGCCAGCAGCCAAGAAAAGACAGTGGCCAACTATGGCTACACCTTC. This gives the protein CASSQEKTVANYGYTF.

At least ten counts were recorded for this clonotype. V gene TRBV5-1 combines with J gene TRBJ2-7; D is perhaps TRBD1 or TRBD2 (5 bases each). Germline-derived CDR1 and CDR2 are SGHRS and YFSETQ. The CDR3 covers 15 residues. Trimming removed 3 bases at V and 4 bases at J, with 17 bases between. The CDR3 protein is CASSWTGQRGYEQYF. CDR3 DNA sequence: TGCGCCAGCAGCTGGACTGGACAACGCGGGTACGAGCAGTACTTC.

This clonotype was seen only a few times. The chain combines TRBV2 with TRBJ1-4; 10 bases map to TRBD1. The CDR3 has 16 residues. The germline V gene encodes CDR1 SNHLY and CDR2 FYNNEI. V trimming: 2 bases; J trimming: 4 bases; junction bases outside the gene matches: 4. The chain's CDR3 is CASSEMGTGVNEKLFF. Written as DNA, the CDR3 is TGTGCCAGCAGTGAAATGGGGACAGGGGTTAATGAAAAACTGTTTTTT.

As regards this clonotype: One junction end does not reproduce the germline sequence, and a read error may be involved. This chain uses TRBV27 with TRBJ2-3; TRBD2 matches at 7 bases. Germline assignment: CDR1 MNHEY and CDR2 SMNVEV (reference sequence). This CDR3 region has 16 residues. CDR3 sequence reads: CACSPQGRGSTDTQYF. CDR3 in DNA: TGTGCCTGCAGTCCGCAAGGGCGGGGGAGCACAGATACGCAGTATTTT.

The sample holds many counts of this clonotype. The chain combines TRBV20-1 with TRBJ2-4; TRBD1 matches at 8 bases. This CDR3 is built from 13 residues. From germline, CDR1 is DFQATT and CDR2 SNEGSKA (reference sequence). J was trimmed by 6 bases and V by 3 bases; bases with no gene match: 4. The CDR3 DNA follows: TGCAGTGCTAGGGACAGGGAGAGAAACATTCAGTACTTC. Amino acid sequence: CSARDRERNIQYF.

The chain links TRBV6-6 to TRBJ1-1; tentative D call: TRBD1 (5 bases). The CDR3 has 14 residues. Germline values: CDR1 MNHNY, CDR2 SVGAGI (reference sequence). The ends were cut back, 11 bases at V and 4 bases at J, with 20 bases in the middle. The chain's CDR3 is CAARARGRVTEAFF. CDR3 DNA sequence: TGTGCCGCCCGGGCCCGGGGACGCGTCACTGAAGCTTTCTTT.

On this clonotype: A read error may be the cause here, since a much bigger clone is one base away. The J gene is TRBJ2-7, the V gene TRBV6-1; possibly TRBD1 for D (6 bases). The ends were cut back, 6 bases at V and 3 bases at J, with 18 bases in the middle. This CDR3 is built from 15 residues. Per the germline V gene, CDR1 is MNHNS and CDR2 is SASEGT. CDR3 in amino acids: CASRKTGILCYEQYF. In nucleotides, the CDR3 is TGTGCCAGCAGGAAGACAGGAATCCTATGCTACGAGCAGTACTTC.

The sample holds one count of this clonotype. The genes are TRBV29-1 and TRBJ1-1, with a tentative D call TRBD1 (5 bases). Deletions cut 2 bases from V and 6 bases from J, with 13 bases between. This CDR3 has 13 amino acids. The germline V gene encodes CDR1 SQVTM and CDR2 ANQGSEA. The CDR3 nucleotides read TGCAGCGTTGAACGACAGCTCAACGCTGAAGCTTTCTTT. It encodes CSVERQLNAEAFF.

This clonotype showed up just once. One end of the junction does not line up with germline, which may come from a read error. The rearrangement joins TRBV14 to TRBJ2-7; possible D gene TRBD2, 6 bases. CDR1 is SGHDN, CDR2 FVKESK, per germline. The CDR3 runs 15 residues. This CDR3 reads CTSSLRSGLPYEQYF. The DNA of the CDR3 is TGTACCAGCAGCCTTCGATCGGGACTCCCCTACGAGCAGTACTTC.

In its sample, this clonotype was seen many times. The chain has TRBV29-1 and TRBJ2-4; the D gene could be TRBD1 or TRBD2 (7 bases each). V was shortened by 6 bases and J by 5 bases, with 14 bases between the two germline ends. CDR1 is SQVTM, CDR2 ANQGSEA, per germline. The CDR3 runs 13 residues. CDR3 nucleotide sequence: TGCAGCGTCAGAGCGGGACAGCAAAACATTCAGTACTTC. Translation: CSVRAGQQNIQYF.

This clonotype has just a few counts. The chain carries TRBV2 and TRBJ2-1; 7 positions match TRBD2. Trimming cost V 6 bases and J 7 bases; bases outside gene matches: 12. Germline-derived CDR1 and CDR2 are SNHLY and FYNNEI. This CDR3 comprises 15 residues. The CDR3 nucleotides read TGTGCCAGCAGGTGGCTAGCGGTCCAAGGGAATGAGCAGTTCTTC. It encodes CASRWLAVQGNEQFF.

With regard to this clonotype: A read error may explain this, as a much larger clone is one base away. The rearrangement uses TRBV5-1 and TRBJ2-1; 8 bases are shared with TRBD2. The J call may be faulty, since TRBJ2-7 better matches the DNA end. CDR3 length: 17 amino acids. Germline V gives CDR1 SGHRS, CDR2 YFSETQ. DNA for the CDR3: TGCGCCAGCAGCTTCACTAGCGGCCGAAGCTCCTACAATGAGCAGTACTTC. Its protein product is CASSFTSGRSSYNEQYF.

The chain carries TRBV28 and TRBJ2-7, with TRBD1 as a possible D gene (6 bases). The V end lost 6 bases, the J end lost 2 bases, and 14 bases lay between the germline ends. Germline lookup yields CDR1 MDHEN and CDR2 SYDVKM. The CDR3 is 14 residues long. In DNA, the CDR3 is TGTGCCAGCAGCCTTACAGGGAACGCCTACGAGCAGTACTTC. This sequence encodes CASSLTGNAYEQYF.

Many counts were recorded for this clonotype. The rearrangement joins TRBV12-5 to TRBJ2-6; no clear D gene. CDR3 size: 16 residues. Trimming shortened V by 5 bases and J by 0 bases, and 11 bases separated the two germline ends. Germline V gene sequence: CDR1 LGHNT, CDR2 FRNRAP. CDR3: CASGPGLSSGANVLTF. The CDR3 DNA reads TGTGCTAGTGGTCCCGGGCTGAGCTCTGGGGCCAACGTCCTGACTTTC.

J is TRBJ1-6 and V is TRBV5-1; a possible D gene is TRBD1 (6 bases). V was pared by 7 bases and J by 10 bases, with 18 bases between. CDR1 and CDR2 from the germline V gene are SGHRS and YFSETQ. This CDR3 has 14 amino acids. CDR3 residues: CASSEKGGGSPLHF. For the CDR3, the DNA is TGCGCCAGCTCTGAGAAGGGGGGTGGATCACCCCTCCACTTT.

The genes are TRBV5-1 and TRBJ1-2, with D possibly TRBD1 on 5 matching bases. CDR1 is SGHRS and CDR2 is YFSETQ in the germline V gene. The CDR3 loop spans 13 amino acids. Deletions cut 2 bases from V and 3 bases from J, with 8 bases between. CDR3 protein: CASSFATDYGYTF. DNA of the CDR3: TGCGCCAGCAGCTTTGCGACAGACTATGGCTACACCTTC. Combining the CDR3 with reference TRBV5-1 and TRBJ1-2 gives the whole variable domain KAGVTQTPRYLIKTRGQQVTLSCSPISGHRSVSWYQQTPGQGLQFLFEYFSETQRNKGNFPGRFSGRQFSNSRSEMNVSTLELGDSALYLCASSFATDYGYTFGSGTRLTVV.

This clonotype has more than one count but fewer than ten. This sequence joins TRBV6-1 and TRBJ2-7, with 8 positions matching TRBD1. V was pared by 10 bases and J by 3 bases, with 11 bases of the junction left unmatched. The CDR3 loop spans 14 amino acids. Germline values: CDR1 MNHNS, CDR2 SASEGT. This CDR3 reads CATKKGTGSYEQYF. CDR3 coding DNA: TGTGCCACCAAAAAAGGGACAGGAAGCTACGAGCAGTACTTC.

V usage is TRBV28 and J usage is TRBJ2-6, with a possible D match to TRBD2 (5 bases). Trimming removed 7 bases at V and 0 bases at J, with 13 bases between. This CDR3 spans 16 amino acids. Germline loops: CDR1 MDHEN, CDR2 SYDVKM. This CDR3 is CASTSSGNSGANVLTF. CDR3 nucleotides: TGTGCCAGCACTAGCTCGGGTAACTCTGGGGCCAACGTCCTGACTTTC.

This clonotype was detected only a few times. This chain links TRBV7-2 with TRBJ2-7, with D unresolved. V was pared by 7 bases and J by 4 bases, with 14 bases between. Germline lookup yields CDR1 SGHTA and CDR2 FQGNSA. The CDR3 has 13 residues. The CDR3 nucleotides are TGTGCCAGCATGGTCTCCCAGAGGTACGAGCAGTACTTC. This codes for CASMVSQRYEQYF.

This clonotype appeared a few times. The V gene is TRBV12-3 or TRBV12-4, the J gene TRBJ2-2; TRBD1 aligns across 8 bases. Germline trimming cut 3 bases from V and 7 bases from J; bases unmatched to any gene: 4. The CDR3 contains 14 residues. This chain's CDR3 is CASSLQGAFGELFF. Written as DNA, the CDR3 is TGTGCCAGCAGTTTGCAGGGGGCGTTCGGGGAGCTGTTTTTT.

V gene TRBV6-2 or TRBV6-3 combines with J gene TRBJ1-2; TRBD1 aligns across 10 bases. Germline assignment: CDR1 MNHEY and CDR2 SVGEGT. The length of the CDR3 is 14 residues. With V trimmed by 6 bases and J by 7 bases, 8 bases remained unmatched. CDR3: CASREPGQGSGYTF. CDR3 DNA sequence: TGTGCCAGCAGAGAACCGGGACAGGGGTCTGGCTACACCTTC.

The CDR3, as DNA: TGTGCCAGCAGCTACAACGCGGGAGGGCCTCTTAACACAGATACGCAGTATTTT. This sequence encodes CASSYNAGGPLNTDTQYF. The chain carries TRBV6-2 or TRBV6-3 and TRBJ2-3, with 9 bases fitting TRBD2. V gave up 6 bases and J gave up 2 bases; unmatched junction bases: 15. The CDR3 covers 18 residues. Germline V CDR1 and CDR2: MNHEY, SVGEGT.

This clonotype was detected only once. The chain joins TRBV20-1 to TRBJ2-3, with no clear D. The CDR3 loop spans 14 amino acids. V was shortened by 1 base and J by 3 bases, with 11 bases between the two germline ends. From germline, CDR1 is DFQATT and CDR2 SNEGSKA (reference sequence). The CDR3 region is CSARGVDVTDTQYF. In DNA, the CDR3 is TGCAGTGCTAGAGGCGTGGACGTGACAGATACGCAGTATTTT.

In the case of this clonotype: A much more abundant neighbour one base away suggests this may be a read error. The rearrangement joins TRBV24-1 to TRBJ2-5, with D possibly called TRBD1 or TRBD2 (5 bases each). The CDR3 sequence is 13 residues long. V lost 4 bases and J lost 2, with 7 bases in between. Germline V lookup: CDR1 KGHDR, CDR2 SFDVKD. CDR3 in amino acids: CATSEGEQETQYF. The DNA of the CDR3 is TGTGCCACCAGTGAAGGGGAGCAAGAGACCCAGTACTTC.

Only a few counts were recorded for this clonotype. The chain is built from TRBV5-1 and TRBJ1-1; D is possibly TRBD1 (5 bases). Germline V gene sequence: CDR1 SGHRS, CDR2 YFSETQ. The CDR3 contains 14 residues. V lost 0 bases and J 9 bases, leaving 15 bases between the germline ends. The chain's CDR3 is CASSLVVNQGKAFF. CDR3 bases: TGCGCCAGCAGCTTGGTAGTCAATCAGGGTAAAGCTTTCTTT.

V usage is TRBV5-5 and J usage is TRBJ1-2; no reliable D call. Germline CDR1 reads SGHKS; CDR2 reads YYEKEE (reference sequence). The CDR3 is 13 residues long. V lost 6 bases to trimming and J lost 11 bases, with 20 bases between them. CDR3 DNA sequence: TGTGCCAGCAAGGAGAGGTTTGAGTCGTTTTACACCTTC. Translation gives CASKERFESFYTF.

The chain employs TRBV6-6 and TRBJ1-1, with D possibly TRBD1 on 5 matching bases. Trimming took off 5 bases at V and 1 base at J, with 14 bases between the two ends. Germline CDR1 reads MNHNY; CDR2 reads SVGAGI (reference sequence). This CDR3 comprises 15 residues. The chain's CDR3 is CASSIPGTPNTEAFF. In DNA, the CDR3 is TGTGCCAGCAGTATTCCCGGGACCCCGAACACTGAAGCTTTCTTT.